The 10 T cell receptor beta chains reported below all come from one sample, sequenced in a study of early T cells in non-severe SARS-CoV-2 infection. MiXCR was run by TCRdb on the 5' RACE reads, yielding one entry per CDR3 protein. The sample includes 50,000 or so distinct CDR3 sequences, roughly an eighth of them seen just once. Sequencing input: whole blood. These receptors all come from an adult who was a healthcare worker with PCR-confirmed SARS-CoV-2 infection or an uninfected control (not recorded which).

J is TRBJ2-3 and V is TRBV20-1; a possible D gene is TRBD2 (5 bases). Germline CDR1 and CDR2: DFQATT and SNEGSKA (reference sequence). CDR3 length: 13 amino acids. V lost 0 bases, J lost 5 bases, and 9 bases lay in between. CDR3 residues: CSARDPREDTQYF. The CDR3 DNA reads TGCAGTGCTAGAGATCCCCGGGAAGATACGCAGTATTTT.

This chain connects TRBV9 to TRBJ1-2; no reliable D call. The CDR3 extends over 15 amino acids. CDR1 is SGDLS, CDR2 YYNGEE, per germline. Trimming stripped 0 bases from V and 4 bases from J, with 13 bases between. The CDR3 DNA is TGTGCCAGCAGCGTAGTCGGCAGTGACTTCTATGGCTACACCTTC. Translating it yields CASSVVGSDFYGYTF.

In this sample, this clonotype turned up many times. The V call is TRBV20-1, the J call TRBJ2-1; D possibly uses TRBD1 or TRBD2 (5 bases each). Trimming took off 4 bases at V and 9 bases at J, with 25 bases between the two ends. Germline CDR1 reads DFQATT; CDR2 reads SNEGSKA (reference sequence). CDR3 length: 16 residues. CDR3 amino acids: CSATLSASLQRGEQFF. The CDR3 DNA is TGCAGTGCTACCCTCTCGGCCTCCTTACAGAGGGGTGAGCAGTTCTTC.

This clonotype was seen only a few times. The chain has TRBV14 and TRBJ2-1; weak D call: TRBD1 (5 bases). The length of the CDR3 is 17 residues. V was pared by 1 base and J by 5 bases, with 18 bases between. Germline V CDR1 and CDR2: SGHDN, FVKESK. This CDR3 reads CASSQVLHRPLHNEQFF. The CDR3 bases are TGTGCCAGCAGCCAAGTACTTCACAGGCCCCTTCACAATGAGCAGTTCTTC.

This sequence joins TRBV28 and TRBJ2-5; 10 bases line up with TRBD2. The CDR3 consists of 16 residues. Germline V CDR1 and CDR2: MDHEN, SYDVKM. V trimming: 3 bases; J trimming: 5 bases; junction bases outside the gene matches: 9. CDR3 sequence reads: CASSFPSGGALETQYF. CDR3 in DNA: TGTGCCAGCAGTTTCCCGAGCGGGGGGGCTCTGGAGACCCAGTACTTC.

The table lists this clonotype with many counts. The J gene is TRBJ1-1, the V gene TRBV14; maybe TRBD1 (5 bases). With 3 bases removed from V and 4 bases from J, the gap between germline ends came to 15 bases. The length of the CDR3 is 15 residues. Germline V gives CDR1 SGHDN, CDR2 FVKESK. The CDR3: CASSHPGRGSTEAFF. In nucleotides, the CDR3 is TGTGCCAGCAGCCACCCCGGGAGGGGTTCCACTGAAGCTTTCTTT.

This clonotype has a handful of counts. The genes are TRBV12-5 and TRBJ2-3; D not resolved. With 6 bases removed from V and 5 bases from J, the gap between germline ends came to 9 bases. The germline gives CDR1 LGHNT, CDR2 FRNRAP. This CDR3 contains 12 residues. CDR3 nucleotides: TGTGCTAGTGGCTGGGGTAAAGATACGCAGTATTTT. Translated: CASGWGKDTQYF.

There are many counts of this clonotype. V usage is TRBV15 and J usage is TRBJ1-1; no definite D call. The CDR3 is 14 residues long. The germline gives CDR1 LNHNV, CDR2 YYDKDF (reference sequence). V shed 3 bases and J shed 3 bases, with 11 bases lying between them. CDR3 coding DNA: TGTGCCACCAGCAGTGGTTTGCAGGACACTGAAGCTTTCTTT. Residues: CATSSGLQDTEAFF.

This clonotype was seen many times. The chain uses TRBV7-9 and TRBJ1-2; 7 nucleotides agree with TRBD1. CDR1 and CDR2 from the germline V gene are SEHNR and FQNEAQ (reference sequence). The CDR3 is 15 residues long. Losses at the gene ends were 3 bases for V and 4 bases for J; bases not matched to a gene: 8. CDR3 bases: TGTGCCAGCAGCTTGCGGGACAGAGAGGGCTATGGCTACACCTTC. It codes for CASSLRDREGYGYTF.

This clonotype was observed at least ten times. The chain uses TRBV11-2 and TRBJ2-7; no clear D. V was shortened by 0 bases and J by 0 bases, with 12 bases between the two germline ends. CDR1 is SGHAT, CDR2 FQNNGV, per germline. The CDR3 runs to 16 residues. CDR3 nucleotides: TGTGCCAGCAGCTTAGAATCGGACCCGGCCTCCTACGAGCAGTACTTC. Protein sequence: CASSLESDPASYEQYF.